The 26 T cell receptor beta chains listed next were all sequenced from one sample in a study of T cells after yellow fever vaccination. TCRdb re-analysed the 5' RACE reads in MiXCR, keeping a single row per CDR3 protein. The top ten clones hold more than 9% of a sample with over 35,000 distinct CDR3 sequences, around 6.4% of them seen once. The sequenced sample was PBMCs, either bulk or a sorted T-cell subset (CD4+, CD8+, memory, or dextramer-sorted; not recorded which), obtained 45 days after the yellow fever booster vaccination. The source is a man younger than 45 who received the YFV17D yellow fever vaccine.

The gene calls are TRBV20-1 and TRBJ1-4, with TRBD1 matching over 9 bases. The germline V gene encodes CDR1 DFQATT and CDR2 SNEGSKA (reference sequence). With V trimmed by 3 bases and J by 5 bases, 7 bases remained unmatched. The CDR3 has 15 amino acids. Here the CDR3 reads CSARDRTGENEKLFF. The CDR3, as DNA: TGCAGTGCTAGGGATCGGACAGGGGAAAATGAAAAACTGTTTTTT.

Only a few counts were recorded for this clonotype. This CDR3 is CASSQQSGPSIQETQYF. CDR3 sequence (DNA): TGTGCCAGCAGCCAACAGTCTGGACCCTCGATCCAAGAGACCCAGTACTTC. The genes are TRBV3-1 and TRBJ2-5, with unresolved D. The V end lost 2 bases, the J end lost 1 base, and 17 bases lay between the germline ends. This CDR3 has 17 amino acids. The germline gives CDR1 LGHDT, CDR2 YNNKEL (reference sequence).

This clonotype was seen a few times. This sequence joins TRBV5-6 and TRBJ1-1; D not certain. Per the germline V gene, CDR1 is SGHDT and CDR2 is YYEEEE. The CDR3 loop spans 12 amino acids. The ends were cut back, 1 base at V and 8 bases at J, with 9 bases in the middle. CDR3 in amino acids: CASSLWTTEAFF. CDR3 in DNA: TGTGCCAGCAGCTTGTGGACCACAGAAGCTTTCTTT.

There are many counts of this clonotype. CDR3 sequence reads: CASSSPSARQGRFAINSPLHF. CDR3 DNA sequence: TGTGCCAGCAGCTCCCCGTCGGCCCGACAGGGGCGATTTGCCATTAATTCACCCCTCCACTTT. The chain carries TRBV3-1 and TRBJ1-6, with 8 positions matching TRBD1. The CDR3 totals 21 residues. Germline V lookup: CDR1 LGHDT, CDR2 YNNKEL (reference sequence). J lost 6 bases, V lost 5 bases, and 24 bases had no gene match.

Many counts were recorded for this clonotype. It is unclear where the CDR3 begins or ends on the DNA, so no DNA is shown, and the CDR3 is as TCRdb lists it. This chain joins TRBV11-2 and TRBJ2-2; TRBD2 is taken as the D call from the table, unchecked against the DNA. The CDR3 length equals 19 residues, ends included. The germline gives CDR1 SGHAT, CDR2 FQNNGV. The CDR3 region is CASRGSLDKPYKNTGELFF.

This clonotype was detected ten times or more. The genes are TRBV7-2 and TRBJ2-3; possibly TRBD1 or TRBD2 for D (6 bases each). The CDR3 loop spans 15 amino acids. Trimming pared 0 bases from V and 2 bases from J, leaving 9 bases between. Germline values: CDR1 SGHTA, CDR2 FQGNSA. This chain's CDR3 is CASSLAGGPTDTQYF. CDR3 coding DNA: TGTGCCAGCAGCTTAGCAGGGGGGCCCACAGATACGCAGTATTTT.

Ten or more counts support this clonotype. The chain employs TRBV12-5 and TRBJ1-2; maybe TRBD1 (6 bases). Trimming pared 0 bases from V and 7 bases from J, leaving 9 bases between. The length of the CDR3 is 13 residues. Germline loops: CDR1 LGHNT, CDR2 FRNRAP. The CDR3 DNA sequence: TGTGCTAGTGGTTTGGTGGGCAGGGGTGGCTACACCTTC. It encodes CASGLVGRGGYTF. The full variable domain, in which reference TRBV12-5 and TRBJ1-2 provide the parts outside the CDR3, is DARVTQTPRHKVTEMGQEVTMRCQPILGHNTVFWYRQTMMQGLELLAYFRNRAPLDDSGMPKDRFSAEMPDATLATLKIQPSEPRDSAVYFCASGLVGRGGYTFGSGTRLTVV.

The sample holds many counts of this clonotype. J is TRBJ2-1 and V is TRBV29-1, with 10 bases matching TRBD2. The CDR3 totals 15 residues. Per the germline V gene, CDR1 is SQVTM and CDR2 is ANQGSEA. The trim removed 3 bases at V and 6 bases at J, leaving 8 bases unmatched. The CDR3 here is CSVDPRTSGGNEQFF. In nucleotides, the CDR3 is TGCAGCGTTGATCCCCGGACTAGCGGAGGCAATGAGCAGTTCTTC.

This clonotype was recorded at least ten times. This chain links TRBV6-5 with TRBJ2-3; D is undetermined. The CDR3 is 15 residues long. In germline, CDR1 is MNHEY, CDR2 SVGAGI. Trimming left V 3 bases short and J 2 bases short, with 12 bases between. DNA for the CDR3: TGTGCCAGCAGTTATGGGAACAGCCACACAGATACGCAGTATTTT. Its protein is CASSYGNSHTDTQYF.

This clonotype was seen ten or more times. The rearrangement joins TRBV20-1 to TRBJ2-7; tentatively, D is TRBD2 (5 bases). The length of the CDR3 is 14 residues. V lost 0 bases, J lost 0 bases, and 9 bases lay in between. The germline gives CDR1 DFQATT, CDR2 SNEGSKA (reference sequence). The CDR3 loop reads CSARDVRDSYEQYF. In DNA form, the CDR3 reads TGCAGTGCTAGAGATGTCCGGGACTCCTACGAGCAGTACTTC.

This clonotype was detected ten times or more. V is TRBV2 and J is TRBJ2-4, with D perhaps matching TRBD1 (5 bases). The CDR3 extends over 14 amino acids. Germline lookup yields CDR1 SNHLY and CDR2 FYNNEI. The V and J ends lost 5 bases and 1 base respectively, with 9 bases between them. CDR3 in amino acids: CASSLSGAKNIQYF. As DNA, the CDR3 is TGTGCCAGCAGTCTTTCAGGGGCCAAAAACATTCAGTACTTC.

This clonotype was recorded a few times. The chain uses TRBV7-3 and TRBJ2-5, with a tentative D call TRBD1 (6 bases). The CDR3 sequence is 14 residues long. From germline, CDR1 is SGHTA and CDR2 FQGTGA. V gave up 5 bases and J gave up 1 base, with 11 bases separating them. The CDR3 coding sequence is TGTGCCAGCAGCACGGGACAAGCCCAAGAGACCCAGTACTTC. This gives the protein CASSTGQAQETQYF.

This clonotype has a handful of counts. The V and J genes are TRBV30 and TRBJ2-1; 7 bases fit TRBD2. Germline V gene data show CDR1 as GTSNPN and CDR2 as SVGIG (reference sequence). Trimming removed 1 base from V and 4 bases from J; junction bases left unmatched: 4. This CDR3 region has 14 residues. Here the CDR3 DNA reads TGTGCCTGGAGTGGGTGGGAGGGGTACAATGAGCAGTTCTTC. Residues: CAWSGWEGYNEQFF.

The gene calls are TRBV10-3 and TRBJ1-2, with D unclear. CDR1 and CDR2 from the germline V gene are ENHRY and SYGVKD. The CDR3 runs to 11 residues. The germline V and J ends were trimmed by 8 bases and 3 bases, with 7 bases remaining between them. CDR3 sequence: CAIPGHYGYTF. The DNA of the CDR3 is TGTGCCATCCCAGGACACTATGGCTACACCTTC.

CDR3 sequence reads: CASSEDWQETQYF. DNA of the CDR3: TGTGCCAGCAGCGAAGACTGGCAAGAGACCCAGTACTTC. The rearrangement joins TRBV7-7 to TRBJ2-5, with D hard to call. V dropped 5 bases and J dropped 2 bases, with 9 bases sitting between them. Germline V CDR1 and CDR2: SSHAT, FNYEAQ (reference sequence). The CDR3 spans 13 residues.

This clonotype was picked up a small number of times. The chain links TRBV7-8 to TRBJ2-7; possible D gene TRBD1, 6 bases. V was shortened by 2 bases and J by 6 bases, with 14 bases between the two germline ends. Germline V CDR1 and CDR2: SGHVS, FQNEAQ. There are 14 residues in the CDR3. CDR3 sequence (DNA): TGTGCCAGCAGCTTAATGGGGGCGAGCTCCGAGCAGTACTTC. This sequence encodes CASSLMGASSEQYF.

The chain links TRBV6-1 to TRBJ2-7; D might be TRBD1 or TRBD2, each matching 5 bases. Germline CDR1 MNHNS, CDR2 SASEGT. Trimming took 5 bases from V and 11 from J, leaving 19 bases between them. The CDR3 totals 13 residues. CDR3 in DNA: TGTGCCAGCAGTAGGGGCAGACAGTACGGGGAGTACTTC. Translated, it gives CASSRGRQYGEYF.

This clonotype showed up just a few times. This chain uses TRBV6-5 with TRBJ1-4; D is possibly TRBD1 (6 bases). Between the trimmed V and J ends, which lost 6 bases and 5 bases, there was a span of 7 bases. Looked up from germline, CDR1 is MNHEY and CDR2 is SVGAGI. The CDR3 is 12 amino acids. In DNA form, the CDR3 reads TGTGCCAGCAGAGGGGGAAATGAAAAACTGTTTTTT. It translates to CASRGGNEKLFF.

This clonotype was recorded at least ten times. The chain combines TRBV6-5 with TRBJ2-7; 10 positions agree with TRBD2. This CDR3 region has 14 residues. The V segment lost 6 bases and the J segment 4 bases; nucleotides outside the gene matches: 6. CDR1 and CDR2 from the germline V gene are MNHEY and SVGAGI. The CDR3 DNA follows: TGTGCCAGCAGCTTAGCGGGAGGTGGTTACGAGCAGTACTTC. Encoded protein: CASSLAGGGYEQYF.

This clonotype appeared many times. This chain uses TRBV7-3 with TRBJ2-3, with TRBD1 matching 7 bases. V lost 2 bases to trimming and J lost 2 bases; unmatched junction nucleotides: 4. Germline CDR1 reads SGHTA; CDR2 reads FQGTGA. The CDR3 is made up of 15 amino acids. The DNA for the CDR3 is TGTGCCAGCAGCTTAGATGGGACAGACACAGATACGCAGTATTTT. It codes for CASSLDGTDTDTQYF.

Remarks on this clonotype: One base away lies a much larger clone, so this may be a sequencing read error. The V call is TRBV9, the J call TRBJ2-1, with 8 bases aligning to TRBD2. Germline V gene lookup returns CDR1 SGDLS and CDR2 YYNGEE. This CDR3 spans 15 amino acids. CDR3: CAGSVVVAGKNEQFF. The DNA of the CDR3 is TGTGCCGGCAGCGTAGTAGTAGCGGGAAAGAATGAGCAGTTCTTC.

This clonotype was seen only a few times. The chain couples TRBV20-1 to TRBJ1-2, with 12 nucleotides matching TRBD1. J gave up 4 bases and V 0 bases, and 3 bases lay outside the gene matches. CDR1 DFQATT and CDR2 SNEGSKA come from the germline V gene (reference sequence). This CDR3 is 15 amino acids long. CDR3 DNA: TGCAGTGCTAGAGATCTGGGACAGGGGGCCTATGGCTACACCTTC. Protein product: CSARDLGQGAYGYTF.

This clonotype has a count of ten or more. The DNA of the CDR3 is TGTGCCAGCAGTTTAGGCGGGAGAGACAATGAGCAGTTCTTC. Protein sequence: CASSLGGRDNEQFF. J is TRBJ2-1 and V is TRBV12-3 or TRBV12-4; TRBD2 agrees at 7 bases. The length of the CDR3 is 14 residues. The V segment lost 1 base and the J segment 5 bases; nucleotides outside the gene matches: 2.

This rearrangement joins TRBV4-3 to TRBJ2-3; possibly TRBD2 for D (6 bases). CDR1 is LGHNA and CDR2 is YSLEER in the germline V gene. Trimming removed 0 bases at V and 4 bases at J, with 11 bases between. The CDR3 runs 15 residues. CDR3 sequence: CASSQDWRVADTQYF. The DNA for the CDR3 is TGCGCCAGCAGCCAAGATTGGAGGGTTGCAGATACGCAGTATTTT.

This chain joins TRBV20-1 and TRBJ2-3, with 10 nucleotides matching TRBD2. V lost 3 bases, J lost 6 bases, and 9 bases stayed unmatched. The CDR3 covers 15 residues. Germline V gives CDR1 DFQATT, CDR2 SNEGSKA (reference sequence). The chain's CDR3 is CSASNQREGFDTQYF. CDR3 bases: TGCAGTGCTAGCAATCAGCGGGAGGGATTTGATACGCAGTATTTT.

Many counts were recorded for this clonotype. The V and J genes are TRBV12-3 or TRBV12-4 and TRBJ1-2; D is perhaps TRBD1 (5 bases). Trimming removed 5 bases at V and 4 bases at J, with 14 bases between. The CDR3 consists of 14 residues. The CDR3 loop is CASSPGWGGYGYTF. The CDR3 DNA is TGTGCCAGCAGTCCAGGGTGGGGAGGCTATGGCTACACCTTC.